The 2 T cell receptor beta chains listed next were all sequenced from one sample in a study of T cell changes during pregnancy in multiple sclerosis. Sequenced by immunoSEQ multiplex PCR; TCRdb stores in-frame clones only, minus some. This sample has roughly 36,000 clones, with approximately 91% found just once. The sequencing here drew on peripheral blood, taken in the second trimester of pregnancy. These TCRs come from a female donor in good health, enrolled as a control in a pregnancy study.

As DNA, the CDR3 is TGTGCCAGTAGTGTAACAGGGTTCTACGAGCAGTACTTC. It is translated as CASSVTGFYEQYF. The chain is built from TRBV19 and TRBJ2-7; TRBD1 is a possible D gene (6 bases). The CDR3 sequence is 13 residues long. The ends were cut back, 5 bases at V and 3 bases at J, with 11 bases in the middle. Germline lookup yields CDR1 LNHDA and CDR2 SQIVND (reference sequence).

The V gene is TRBV5-1, the J gene TRBJ1-2; D perhaps matches TRBD1 (6 bases). CDR1 is SGHRS, CDR2 YFSETQ, per germline. Trimming stripped 0 bases from V and 5 bases from J, with 8 bases between. This CDR3 region has 13 residues. The CDR3 DNA follows: TGCGCCAGCAGCTTGGACAGGGATTATGGCTACACCTTC. It codes for CASSLDRDYGYTF.